This entry lists 20 T cell receptor beta chains sequenced from one sample in a study of Tregs in tolerant kidney transplant recipients. Using immunoSEQ multiplex PCR, the repertoire was profiled, and TCRdb retains in-frame clones only, with some absent. The sample shows about 77,000 clones, nearly 98% of them seen only once. Sequenced here: CD4+ T cells from blood, sampled before the transplant. These receptor sequences come from a human donor who received a combined kidney and bone marrow transplant.

This clone has just one count. The chain joins TRBV11-3 to TRBJ2-7, with D possibly TRBD1 on 5 matching bases. V shed 2 bases and J shed 1 base, with 12 bases lying between them. This CDR3 is 15 amino acids long. Germline values: CDR1 SGHNT, CDR2 YENEEA. The CDR3 nucleotides are TGTGCCAGCAGCTTATTGGACACGCTATCCTACGAGCAGTACTTC. Amino acids: CASSLLDTLSYEQYF.

Notes on this clone: One end of the junction fails to match germline, which may point to a read error. V is TRBV11-2 and J is TRBJ2-7; tentative D call: TRBD2 (5 bases). Germline assignment: CDR1 SGHAT and CDR2 FQNNGV. The CDR3 totals 12 residues. The CDR3 is CASGPSSYEQYF. CDR3 sequence (DNA): TGCGCCAGCGGCCCCAGCTCCTACGAGCAGTACTTC.

This clone was seen just once. This chain joins TRBV4-2 and TRBJ2-1, with TRBD2 identical over 12 bases. The germline V gene encodes CDR1 LGHNA and CDR2 YNFKEQ. Germline trimming cut 8 bases from V and 3 bases from J; bases unmatched to any gene: 2. This CDR3 region has 14 residues. The CDR3 reads CASGTSGHYNEQFF. In DNA, the CDR3 is TGTGCCAGCGGGACTAGCGGGCACTACAATGAGCAGTTCTTC.

The chain couples TRBV29-1 to TRBJ2-3, with no clear D. The CDR3 totals 14 residues. V shed 7 bases and J shed 0 bases, with 14 bases lying between them. Germline V lookup: CDR1 SQVTM, CDR2 ANQGSEA. The CDR3 is CSAPGSWSTDTQYF. In DNA form, the CDR3 reads TGCAGCGCTCCAGGAAGTTGGAGCACAGATACGCAGTATTTT.

This CDR3 reads CASSSSGGAGTQYF. In DNA form, the CDR3 reads TGTGCCAGCAGTAGTAGCGGGGGGGCCGGCACGCAGTATTTT. This chain connects TRBV6-6 to TRBJ2-3, with 11 bases matching TRBD2. There are 14 residues in the CDR3. Trimming at V came to 5 bases and at J to 9 bases, leaving 7 bases not matched to a gene. The germline gives CDR1 MNHNY, CDR2 SVGAGI (reference sequence).

This clone came up once. The sample contains more than one DNA sequence encoding this CDR3. V gene TRBV5-1 combines with J gene TRBJ2-1; D perhaps matches TRBD2 (6 bases). CDR1 is SGHRS, CDR2 YFSETQ, per germline. V lost 4 bases and J lost 8, with 16 bases in between. The CDR3 has 14 residues. The CDR3 bases are TGCGCCAGCAGCAAAGACCCCACGGGGGATGAGCAGTTCTTC. Residues: CASSKDPTGDEQFF.

In DNA form, the CDR3 reads TGTGCCAGTACCCTCGGACAGGGGGACTATGGCTACACCTTC. Its protein is CASTLGQGDYGYTF. The V call is TRBV19, the J call TRBJ1-2; 10 nucleotides match TRBD1. The CDR3 loop spans 14 amino acids. Per the germline V gene, CDR1 is LNHDA and CDR2 is SQIVND (reference sequence). V was clipped by 7 bases and J by 3 bases; unmatched bases: 5.

V gene TRBV19 combines with J gene TRBJ1-4; 8 bases fit TRBD1. J was trimmed by 3 bases and V by 8 bases; bases with no gene match: 2. Germline loops: CDR1 LNHDA, CDR2 SQIVND (reference sequence). The CDR3 is 13 amino acids. The CDR3 spells CASGDRPNEKLFF. The CDR3 region has the DNA TGTGCCAGTGGGGACAGGCCTAATGAAAAACTGTTTTTT.

V usage is TRBV7-2 and J usage is TRBJ2-1; 8 positions agree with TRBD2. V was pared by 5 bases and J by 3 bases, with 0 bases of the junction left unmatched. In germline, CDR1 is SGHTA, CDR2 FQGNSA. The CDR3 runs 13 residues. The CDR3 DNA is TGTGCCAGCAGCACTAGCGGCTACAATGAGCAGTTCTTC. Translating gives CASSTSGYNEQFF. Complete variable domain (other parts from reference TRBV7-2 and TRBJ2-1): GAGVSQSPSNKVTEKGKDVELRCDPISGHTALYWYRQSLGQGLEFLIYFQGNSAPDKSGLPSDRFSAERTGGSVSTLTIQRTQQEDSAVYLCASSTSGYNEQFFGPGTRLTVL.

DNA for the CDR3: TGTGCCAGCAGTGAAGCTTATTTAAGGGCCGGGATGAGGAACACCATATATTTT. Encoded protein: CASSEAYLRAGMRNTIYF. The V call is TRBV6-1, the J call TRBJ1-3, with D uncertain. The CDR3 is 18 residues long. Trimming cost V 0 bases and J 7 bases, with 22 bases left between them. Germline CDR1 and CDR2: MNHNS and SASEGT.

V usage is TRBV6-1 and J usage is TRBJ1-2; tentatively, D is TRBD1 (6 bases). There are 14 residues in the CDR3. The germline gives CDR1 MNHNS, CDR2 SASEGT. Trimming removed 6 bases from V and 0 bases from J, with 11 bases in between. The CDR3: CASRIQGANYGYTF. In DNA form, the CDR3 reads TGTGCCAGCAGGATACAGGGAGCTAACTATGGCTACACCTTC.

The gene calls are TRBV7-2 and TRBJ1-2, with 7 bases that match TRBD1. V lost 4 bases to trimming and J lost 3 bases; unmatched junction nucleotides: 8. Germline CDR1 is SGHTA and CDR2 is FQGNSA. CDR3 length: 15 amino acids. As DNA, the CDR3 is TGTGCCAGCAGCTACAGACAGGGCCCTTACTATGGCTACACCTTC. Amino acids: CASSYRQGPYYGYTF.

V is TRBV6-6 and J is TRBJ1-3, with D possibly being TRBD1 (5 bases). The CDR3 runs to 14 residues. Trimming stripped 5 bases from V and 0 bases from J, with 8 bases between. Germline V lookup: CDR1 MNHNY, CDR2 SVGAGI (reference sequence). CDR3 coding DNA: TGTGCCAGCAGTCTCGGGGGCTCTGGAAACACCATATATTTT. It encodes CASSLGGSGNTIYF.

This chain links TRBV19 with TRBJ1-2; TRBD1 is a possible D gene (5 bases). The CDR3 consists of 13 residues. Trimming shortened V by 6 bases and J by 4 bases, and 12 bases separated the two germline ends. Germline V gene data show CDR1 as LNHDA and CDR2 as SQIVND (reference sequence). In nucleotides, the CDR3 is TGTGCCAGTAGGTCAGGGAGGACCTATGGCTACACCTTC. It is translated as CASRSGRTYGYTF.

The chain is built from TRBV5-1 and TRBJ2-6; D perhaps matches TRBD1 (5 bases). This CDR3 contains 20 residues. The ends were cut back, 5 bases at V and 0 bases at J, with 24 bases in the middle. CDR1 and CDR2 from the germline V gene are SGHRS and YFSETQ. DNA of the CDR3: TGCGCCAGCAGTGCTTTTGGGGCACCAAAATTCAACTCTGGGGCCAACGTCCTGACTTTC. This codes for CASSAFGAPKFNSGANVLTF. Supplemented by reference TRBV5-1 and TRBJ2-6, the full variable domain reads KAGVTQTPRYLIKTRGQQVTLSCSPISGHRSVSWYQQTPGQGLQFLFEYFSETQRNKGNFPGRFSGRQFSNSRSEMNVSTLELGDSALYLCASSAFGAPKFNSGANVLTFGAGSRLTVL.

V and J are TRBV7-3 and TRBJ2-2; no firm D call. Trimming removed 2 bases from V and 0 bases from J, with 10 bases in between. CDR1 and CDR2 (germline): SGHTA, FQGTGA. The CDR3 covers 16 residues. The CDR3 spells CASSLSANANTGELFF. In nucleotides, the CDR3 is TGTGCCAGCAGCTTATCAGCGAACGCGAACACCGGGGAGCTGTTTTTT.

This chain connects TRBV7-9 to TRBJ2-3, with 10 bases aligning to TRBD2. In germline, CDR1 is SEHNR, CDR2 FQNEAQ (reference sequence). The V gene end was trimmed by 4 bases and the J gene end by 5 bases; junction bases not matched to a gene: 3. This CDR3 is 14 amino acids long. CDR3 loop: CASSSWTSGDTQYF. CDR3 sequence (DNA): TGTGCCAGCAGCTCATGGACTAGCGGAGATACGCAGTATTTT. Drawing the rest from reference TRBV7-9 and TRBJ2-3, the complete variable domain is DTGVSQNPRHKITKRGQNVTFRCDPISEHNRLYWYRQTLGQGPEFLTYFQNEAQLEKSRLLSDRFSAERPKGSFSTLEIQRTEQGDSAMYLCASSSWTSGDTQYFGPGTRLTVL.

The rearrangement uses TRBV18 and TRBJ2-4; D may be TRBD2 (5 bases). The ends were cut back, 3 bases at V and 6 bases at J, with 21 bases in the middle. CDR3 size: 17 residues. Germline lookup yields CDR1 KGHSH and CDR2 LQKENI. The CDR3 nucleotides are TGTGCCAGCTCACCCTCCTTGGCGAGAAGTGGAGGAAACATTCAGTACTTC. Its translation: CASSPSLARSGGNIQYF.

J is TRBJ2-4 and V is TRBV4-3; 11 bases line up with TRBD2. This CDR3 region has 17 residues. The germline CDR1 and CDR2 sequences are LGHNA and YSLEER. The V gene end was trimmed by 0 bases and the J gene end by 0 bases; junction bases not matched to a gene: 1. CDR3 loop: CASSQDGTSGAKNIQYF. For the CDR3, the DNA is TGCGCCAGCAGCCAAGATGGGACTAGCGGAGCCAAAAACATTCAGTACTTC.

The J gene is TRBJ2-7, the V gene TRBV18; TRBD2 might be the D (6 bases). V was cut by 3 bases and J by 5 bases, with 14 bases left in between. The length of the CDR3 is 14 residues. Germline CDR1 reads KGHSH; CDR2 reads LQKENI. CDR3 loop: CASSPRAGSHEQYF. The CDR3 nucleotides are TGTGCCAGCTCACCGAGGGCGGGGAGCCACGAGCAGTACTTC.